The clone carrying this T cell receptor (beta chain) was counted once. The source of the sample is a study of blood T cell repertoires in COVID-19. At the level of the study: Some COVID-19 samples were acute and others convalescent; all came from the United States, Italy and Spain. Sources were T cells, B-cell-depleted T cells, or PBMCs; the material itself was cDNA or gDNA.

Generated by immunoSEQ multiplex PCR, the TCRdb table keeps only in-frame clones and is missing some. The sample holds around 100,000 clones, around 90% seen once. The CDR3 is 13 residues long. Germline CDR1 is SGDLS and CDR2 is YYNGEE. V was shortened by 0 bases and J by 8 bases, with 8 bases between the two germline ends. This receptor was obtained from a human donor in a cohort sampled during active COVID-19. The material sequenced was peripheral blood. The gene calls are TRBV9 and TRBJ1-4; tentatively, D is TRBD1 (6 bases). The CDR3 sequence is CASSVAGDEKLFF. The CDR3 DNA reads TGTGCCAGCAGCGTAGCAGGGGACGAAAAACTGTTTTTT. Using reference TRBV9 and TRBJ1-4 for the parts outside the CDR3, the full variable domain is DSGVTQTPKHLITATGQRVTLRCSPRSGDLSVYWYQQSLDQGLQFLIQYYNGEERAKGNILERFSAQQFPDLHSELNLSSLELGDSALYFCASSVAGDEKLFFGSGTQLSVL.